This TCR beta chain came from a study of PD-L1 blockade in urothelial cancer. V was clipped by 1 base and J by 8 bases; unmatched bases: 7. CDR1 and CDR2 (germline): SGHVS, FQNEAQ. This CDR3 spans 15 amino acids. Time point defined: pretreatment peripheral blood. Between 1 and 8 samples, pretreatment and on-treatment, were given by each patient. Into every PCR, synthetic TCR analog templates were spiked. Profiling relied on immunoSEQ multiplex PCR, and the TCRdb table lists in-frame clones only, not all of them. This table has under 40,000 clones, about four fifths appearing once. The clonotype comes from a man between 60 and 75 years old with urothelial cancer. Here the sequenced sample was PBMCs, taken around atezolizumab (anti-PD-L1) treatment. J is TRBJ1-2 and V is TRBV7-8; 10 bases fit TRBD1. CDR3 sequence (DNA): TGTGCCAGCAGCTTAGTTAGGGACAGGGGTGAAGGCTACACCTTC. As protein: CASSLVRDRGEGYTF.